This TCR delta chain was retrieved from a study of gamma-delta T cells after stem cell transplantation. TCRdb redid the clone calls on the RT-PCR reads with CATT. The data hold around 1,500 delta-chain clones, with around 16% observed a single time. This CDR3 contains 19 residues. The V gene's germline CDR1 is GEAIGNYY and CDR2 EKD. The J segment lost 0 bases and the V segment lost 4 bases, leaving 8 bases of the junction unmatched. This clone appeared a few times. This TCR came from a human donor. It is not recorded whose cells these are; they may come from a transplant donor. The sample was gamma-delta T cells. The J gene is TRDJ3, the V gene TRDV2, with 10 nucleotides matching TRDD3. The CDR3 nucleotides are TGTGCCTGTGATCCGCTTACTGGGGGATCCTCCTGGGACACCCGACAGATGTTTTTC. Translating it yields CACDPLTGGSSWDTRQMFF.